The text below deals with one TCR beta chain. Its antigen is not identified. The length of the CDR3 is 13 residues. Germline loops: CDR1 SEHNR, CDR2 FQNEAQ (reference sequence). Trimming removed 6 bases from V and 7 bases from J, with 13 bases in between. This sample is part of a study of T cell clonotyping in hematopoietic cell transplantation. Overall study results and limits: Pathologically expanded recipient clonotypes increased progressively from day 30 to day 180 as diversity fell. Few recipient clonotypes overlapped donors; over 95% were de novo at given depth. Higher Inverse Simpson Index values in graft donor and pretransplant recipient predicted broader posttransplant TCR diversity.

Clones were read by immunoSEQ multiplex PCR, and TCRdb kept only the in-frame ones, dropping some. The sample lists 13,000 or so clones, over 95% seen once, with approximately 3.9% in the top ten. The rearrangement uses TRBV7-9 and TRBJ1-5; TRBD1 might be the D (5 bases). The material sequenced was peripheral blood mononuclear cells, taken 30 days after allogeneic stem cell transplant. This receptor was obtained from a female patient between 50 and 59 years old who had an allogeneic stem cell transplant from an unrelated donor, so T cells may come from the graft donor. Some clones in this sample may be carry-over from other donors' samples. CDR3 sequence reads: CASSTQGSQPQHF. For the CDR3, the DNA is TGTGCCAGCAGTACGCAGGGTAGCCAGCCCCAGCATTTT. Together with reference TRBV7-9 and TRBJ1-5, the CDR3 gives the full variable domain: DTGVSQNPRHKITKRGQNVTFRCDPISEHNRLYWYRQTLGQGPEFLTYFQNEAQLEKSRLLSDRFSAERPKGSFSTLEIQRTEQGDSAMYLCASSTQGSQPQHFGDGTRLSIL.